This passage covers 11 T cell receptor beta chains from one sample sequenced in a study of IL-17A CD8 T cells in psoriatic arthritis synovium. The repertoire was sequenced with immunoSEQ multiplex PCR; TCRdb's copy has only in-frame clones and lacks some. The table includes roughly 2,000 clones, less than 75% detected once. Synovial fluid was aspirated from actively inflamed joints of psoriatic arthritis patients. The source material was memory CD8+ T cells from synovial fluid. As to subset: bulk memory CD8+ T cells (CD45RA-CD27+/- and CD45RA+CD27-). The source of these receptors is a human donor with psoriatic arthritis.

The chain recombines TRBV5-1 with TRBJ2-7; TRBD2 might be the D (7 bases). This CDR3 is built from 14 residues. V lost 0 bases and J 7 bases, leaving 14 bases between the germline ends. Germline CDR1 is SGHRS and CDR2 is YFSETQ. This CDR3 is CASSLDGGAREQYF. DNA of the CDR3: TGCGCCAGCAGCTTGGATGGGGGGGCGAGGGAGCAGTACTTC.

This chain joins TRBV19 and TRBJ2-1; D call uncertain. CDR1 and CDR2 (germline): LNHDA, SQIVND (reference sequence). V dropped 6 bases and J dropped 7 bases, with 13 bases sitting between them. This CDR3 is 13 amino acids long. CDR3 region: CASSSNRMNEQFF. The CDR3 DNA reads TGTGCCAGTAGCTCGAACAGAATGAATGAGCAGTTCTTC. The full variable domain, with the rest looked up from reference TRBV19 and TRBJ2-1, is DGGITQSPKYLFRKEGQNVTLSCEQNLNHDAMYWYRQDPGQGLRLIYYSQIVNDFQKGDIAEGYSVSREKKESFPLTVTSAQKNPTAFYLCASSSNRMNEQFFGPGTRLTVL.

This chain links TRBV15 with TRBJ1-2; 7 bases agree with TRBD1. Germline V CDR1 and CDR2: LNHNV, YYDKDF (reference sequence). Losses at the gene ends were 5 bases for V and 6 bases for J; bases not matched to a gene: 12. This CDR3 region has 15 residues. The CDR3 region has the DNA TGTGCCACCAGCCACCCTGACAGGGCCTCTGATGGCTACACCTTC. This codes for CATSHPDRASDGYTF.

The gene calls are TRBV15 and TRBJ1-4; no definite D call. V lost 3 bases and J lost 8, with 13 bases in between. From germline, CDR1 is LNHNV and CDR2 YYDKDF (reference sequence). This CDR3 region has 14 residues. DNA of the CDR3: TGTGCCACCAGCAGGCCCGGCCCGCGGGAAAAACTGTTTTTT. Translation gives CATSRPGPREKLFF.

The CDR3 DNA reads TGTGCCAGCAGTGGGGTCAGTGATTATCAGCCCCAGCATTTT. Protein sequence: CASSGVSDYQPQHF. This chain joins TRBV6-1 and TRBJ1-5; no reliable D call. Germline V CDR1 and CDR2: MNHNS, SASEGT. The CDR3 runs to 14 residues. V lost 4 bases to trimming and J lost 5 bases, with 12 bases between them.

The J gene is TRBJ2-1, the V gene TRBV5-1; no definite D call. This CDR3 has 15 amino acids. V lost 1 base to trimming and J lost 0 bases, with 8 bases between them. The germline V gene encodes CDR1 SGHRS and CDR2 YFSETQ. CDR3 in amino acids: CASSLSSSSYNEQFF. DNA of the CDR3: TGCGCCAGCAGCTTGTCCAGTTCCTCCTACAATGAGCAGTTCTTC.

The chain has TRBV12-5 and TRBJ2-3; 8 nucleotides match TRBD2. Trimming cost V 6 bases and J 0 bases; bases outside gene matches: 5. The germline CDR1 and CDR2 sequences are LGHNT and FRNRAP. CDR3 length: 15 residues. Here the CDR3 reads CASGFSGDSTDTQYF. DNA for the CDR3: TGTGCTAGTGGGTTTAGCGGGGACAGCACAGATACGCAGTATTTT.

This clone was seen a few times. The chain carries TRBV6-5 and TRBJ1-2, with D perhaps matching TRBD1 (5 bases). V was shortened by 8 bases and J by 4 bases, with 8 bases between the two germline ends. Per the germline V gene, CDR1 is MNHEY and CDR2 is SVGAGI. The CDR3 totals 11 residues. The CDR3 bases are TGTGCCAGCGATGGGGGCTATGGCTACACCTTC. Its translation: CASDGGYGYTF.

V gene TRBV7-9 combines with J gene TRBJ1-6, with D uncertain. The V gene lost 3 bases and the J gene lost 7 bases, with 7 bases spanning the gap. From germline, CDR1 is SEHNR and CDR2 FQNEAQ (reference sequence). This CDR3 has 13 residues. The DNA of the CDR3 is TGTGCCAGCAGCTTTGGCGGGAATTCACCCCTCCACTTT. This encodes CASSFGGNSPLHF.

There are a few counts of this clone. The chain joins TRBV4-1 to TRBJ1-5; TRBD1 agrees at 8 bases. The CDR3 sequence is 15 residues long. Germline CDR1 and CDR2: MGHRA and YSYEKL. Germline trimming cut 6 bases from V and 5 bases from J; bases unmatched to any gene: 9. CDR3 protein: CASSPFDRGDQPQHF. The CDR3 nucleotides read TGCGCCAGCAGTCCATTCGACAGGGGTGATCAGCCCCAGCATTTT.

The rearrangement joins TRBV9 to TRBJ2-1, with 10 bases identical to TRBD2. Germline V lookup: CDR1 SGDLS, CDR2 YYNGEE. Unmatched junction bases numbered 5, after V lost 3 bases and J lost 5 bases. The CDR3 consists of 15 residues. Here the CDR3 DNA reads TGTGCCAGCAGCGAACTAGCGGGGAGAAACAATGAGCAGTTCTTC. It yields the protein CASSELAGRNNEQFF.